One and the same sample provided the 18 T cell receptor beta chains below, sequenced in a study of tumor and adjacent non-tumor tissue in lung cancer. A modified ARM-PCR protocol with three rounds of nested PCR amplified TCRbeta. TCRdb analysed the multiplex PCR reads with MiXCR anew, one entry per CDR3 protein. Of under 140,000 distinct CDR3 sequences detected, approximately 80% appear once; the ten largest clones hold approximately 22%. No cell sorting was done before RNA was extracted from the tissue. Material: lung tumor tissue. The receptors derive from a man between 65 and 85 years old with non-small cell lung cancer.

This clonotype showed up just once. A read error is possible here, since a much larger clone lies one base away. V usage is TRBV30 and J usage is TRBJ2-2; 10 bases are a match to TRBD1. Per germline, CDR1 GTSNPN and CDR2 SVGIG (reference sequence). The CDR3 is 15 residues long. CDR3 in amino acids: CAWSIGTGDTGELSF. As DNA, the CDR3 is TGTGCCTGGTCGATCGGGACAGGGGACACCGGGGAGCTGTCTTTT.

A remark on this clonotype: The conserved closing phenylalanine or tryptophan is absent in this CDR3, likely reflecting a read error. It is unclear where the CDR3 begins or ends on the DNA, so no DNA is shown, and the CDR3 is as TCRdb lists it. The V call is TRBV28, the J call TRBJ1-2. 13 amino acids form the CDR3, both terminal residues included. Germline V gene sequence: CDR1 MDHEN, CDR2 SYDVKM. CDR3 in amino acids: CASSFSGYYGYTV.

Turning to this clonotype: It is likely a read error, because the conserved phenylalanine at the end of the CDR3 is missing. V is TRBV6-1 and J is TRBJ2-1; 11 bases agree with TRBD2. CDR1 MNHNS and CDR2 SASEGT come from the germline V gene. The CDR3 is 16 amino acids. The CDR3 DNA is TGTACCAGCAGTGCTATGATAGCGGGAGGGCATAATGAGCAGTTCATC. Encoded protein: CTSSAMIAGGHNEQFI.

The chain recombines TRBV11-2 with TRBJ2-1, with D tentatively TRBD2 (5 bases). V lost 2 bases, J lost 1 base, and 18 bases lay in between. CDR3 length: 18 residues. The germline V gene encodes CDR1 SGHAT and CDR2 FQNNGV. The CDR3: CASSLHVLDWASYNEQFF. The CDR3 DNA is TGTGCCAGCAGCTTACATGTGTTGGACTGGGCGTCCTACAATGAGCAGTTCTTC.

Notes on this clonotype: A much larger clone sits a single nucleotide away, making a read error possible. The rearrangement joins TRBV6-4 to TRBJ2-1, with 9 bases fitting TRBD2. The CDR3 extends over 14 amino acids. The germline V gene has CDR1 MRHNA and CDR2 SNTAGT. Here the CDR3 reads CASSVAGASNELFF. The CDR3 nucleotides are TGTGCCAGCAGTGTAGCGGGGGCCAGCAATGAGCTGTTCTTC.

As to this clonotype: A much larger clonotype is one base distant, so this may be a read error. No conserved phenylalanine or tryptophan ends this CDR3, so it is likely a read error. The J gene is TRBJ2-5, the V gene TRBV5-4; 9 bases match TRBD2. The CDR3 runs 16 residues. Germline CDR1 is SGHNT and CDR2 is YYREEE (reference sequence). Here the CDR3 reads CTSSLGSGGVWETQYL. CDR3 in DNA: TGTACCAGCAGCTTGGGTAGCGGGGGTGTGTGGGAGACCCAGTACTTA.

This clonotype was observed a single time. Lacking the conserved final phenylalanine or tryptophan, this CDR3 likely reflects a read error. No DNA is shown, since the ends of the CDR3 on it are uncertain; the CDR3 is the one TCRdb lists. The V gene is TRBV7-8, the J gene TRBJ2-3; TRBD1 is the table's D call and was not checked against the DNA. Per germline, CDR1 SGHVS and CDR2 FQNEAQ. The CDR3 is 14 amino acids long, termini counted. CDR3 protein: CANSHFPERGGRSI.

This clonotype rates as medium-sized. The J gene is TRBJ2-7, the V gene TRBV10-3, with D possibly being TRBD1 (5 bases). The germline V gene encodes CDR1 ENHRY and CDR2 SYGVKD. CDR3 length: 14 amino acids. V was shortened by 4 bases and J by 2 bases, with 12 bases between the two germline ends. The chain's CDR3 is CAISGAGNPYEQYF. The CDR3 nucleotides are TGTGCCATCAGTGGTGCAGGGAACCCCTACGAGCAGTACTTC.

This chain joins TRBV6-1 and TRBJ2-1, with a weak D call TRBD2 (7 bases). Trimming took 7 bases from V and 6 from J, leaving 22 bases between them. CDR1 is MNHNS, CDR2 SASEGT, per germline. This CDR3 comprises 16 residues. As DNA, the CDR3 is TGTGCCAGCACCCTAAGGGGGGGGCACCGGCTCAATGAGCAGTTCTTC. Its translation is CASTLRGGHRLNEQFF.

This clonotype was recorded many times. The chain uses TRBV5-1 and TRBJ1-4, with a tentative D call TRBD1 (5 bases). CDR3 length: 14 residues. V lost 2 bases to trimming and J lost 11 bases, with 16 bases between them. Per the germline V gene, CDR1 is SGHRS and CDR2 is YFSETQ. CDR3 protein: CASSLGDGEGKLFF. The CDR3 DNA follows: TGCGCCAGCAGCTTAGGAGACGGTGAGGGGAAACTGTTTTTT.

This clonotype was observed at least ten times. The genes are TRBV4-3 and TRBJ2-7, with 12 bases lining up with TRBD2. Germline CDR1 reads LGHNA; CDR2 reads YSLEER. With V trimmed by 0 bases and J by 0 bases, 12 bases remained unmatched. The CDR3 runs to 20 residues. The CDR3 region has the DNA TGCGCCAGCAGCCAAGAAATGGGACTAGCGGGTCCCGACGGCTCCTACGAGCAGTACTTC. Translating it yields CASSQEMGLAGPDGSYEQYF.

A single count supports this clonotype. The junction shows a germline mismatch at one end, possibly a read error. CDR3 amino acids: CASILVSSGNYEQYF. CDR3 DNA: TGTGCCAGCATTTTAGTTTCTAGCGGGAATTACGAGCAGTACTTC. V gene TRBV12-3 or TRBV12-4 combines with J gene TRBJ2-7, with 9 bases aligning to TRBD2. The CDR3 is made up of 15 amino acids.

In the case of this clonotype: Given the absence of the conserved phenylalanine or tryptophan at the CDR3 end, a read error is likely. The J gene is TRBJ1-2, the V gene TRBV5-1, with a possible D match to TRBD1 (6 bases). This CDR3 has 15 amino acids. The V end was cut by 3 bases, the J end by 5 bases, with 17 bases between. Germline CDR1 is SGHRS and CDR2 is YFSETQ. The CDR3 nucleotides read TGCGCCAGCAGCTCGGGAAAGGGGGAGGTATATGGCTACACCCTC. Translated: CASSSGKGEVYGYTL.

Regarding this clonotype: Since a much larger clone is just one base distant, this may be a read error. The chain joins TRBV20-1 to TRBJ2-4; no clear D. CDR1 is DFQATT and CDR2 is SNEGSKA in the germline V gene (reference sequence). Trimming shortened V by 4 bases and J by 8 bases, and 15 bases separated the two germline ends. This CDR3 has 13 residues. The chain's CDR3 is CSAIVPPRDIQYF. CDR3 in DNA: TGCAGTGCTATAGTTCCCCCAAGGGACATTCAGTACTTC.

Regarding this clonotype: Sequence at one end of the junction differs from germline and may be a read error. V usage is TRBV29-1 and J usage is TRBJ1-2; D not certain. Looked up from germline, CDR1 is SQVTM and CDR2 is ANQGSEA. CDR3 size: 16 residues. CDR3 DNA: TGCAGTGTTGTCGCCTATCATTCCTCGGGAGACGATGACTACACCTTC. Amino acids: CSVVAYHSSGDDDYTF. The full variable domain, with the rest looked up from reference TRBV29-1 and TRBJ1-2, is SAVISQKPSRDICQRGTSLTIQCQVDSQVTMMFWYRQQPGQSLTLIATANQGSEATYESGFVIDKFPISRPNLTFSTLTVSNMSPEDSSIYLCSVVAYHSSGDDDYTFGSGTRLTVV.

On this clonotype: Possible read error: a much larger clone is one base away. This chain joins TRBV29-1 and TRBJ1-2, with a tentative D call TRBD1 (5 bases). Per germline, CDR1 SQVTM and CDR2 ANQGSEA. The CDR3 is made up of 14 amino acids. V lost 8 bases to trimming and J lost 9 bases, with 25 bases between them. The CDR3 nucleotides are TGCAGCATCTATCAACGAGTCCGGGGCGATAGCTACACCTTC. Amino acids: CSIYQRVRGDSYTF.

Of note for this clonotype: This may stem from a read error, because a much larger clone lies one nucleotide away. The chain combines TRBV6-1 with TRBJ1-6; D uncertain. The CDR3 is made up of 20 amino acids. Deletions cut 4 bases from V and 0 bases from J, with 22 bases between. Looked up from germline, CDR1 is MNHNS and CDR2 is SASEGT. The CDR3 region has the DNA TGTGCCAGCAGTGGCAGTTCAGTGAGAATCGGTAGCTCCTATAATTCACCCCTCCACTTT. Amino acid sequence: CASSGSSVRIGSSYNSPLHF.

To note about this clonotype: A read error may account for a junction end that differs from germline. The chain employs TRBV29-1 and TRBJ2-7; a weak D match, TRBD1 (6 bases). The CDR3 runs to 14 residues. The germline V gene has CDR1 SQVTM and CDR2 ANQGSEA. CDR3 loop: CSVESQGIRNEQYF. The CDR3 DNA reads as TGCAGCGTTGAGAGTCAGGGGATTCGGAACGAGCAATACTTC.